The TCR beta chain described here comes from a study of CXCR3-negative and CXCR3-positive naive CD8 T cells. Broader study findings: Unlike memory cells, which differed, naive CXCR3-negative and CXCR3-positive cells had similar TRBV-TRBJ usage. In both naive subsets diversity was comparably high, whereas memory CD8+ cells showed much lower diversity. TRB CDR3s of CXCR3-positive naive cells were more hydrophobic than those of CXCR3-negative naive cells.

Comment on this clonotype: The target antigen is unknown.

This CDR3 is 18 amino acids long. Germline lookup yields CDR1 MNHEY and CDR2 SMNVEV (reference sequence). CD45RO-CCR7+CD27+CD95- defined naive CD8+ T cells. 5' RACE that incorporated UMI labels was used to prepare the TRB cDNA libraries. TCRdb reprocessed the 5' RACE reads, keeping one entry per CDR3 protein, no DNA. This sample contains approximately 100,000 distinct CDR3 sequences. The chain employs TRBV27 and TRBJ2-3; TCRdb outputs TRBD1, but without DNA this stays unchecked. The sequencing input was naive CXCR3+ CD8+ T cells from blood. The sample's subset: CD45RO-CCR7+CD27+CD95- naive CD8+ T cells expressing CXCR3 (TNR3+). The receptor's source is a human donor in good health. Some clones in this sample may be carry-over from other donors' samples. The CDR3 sequence: CASSLSFALGTGLDTQYF.